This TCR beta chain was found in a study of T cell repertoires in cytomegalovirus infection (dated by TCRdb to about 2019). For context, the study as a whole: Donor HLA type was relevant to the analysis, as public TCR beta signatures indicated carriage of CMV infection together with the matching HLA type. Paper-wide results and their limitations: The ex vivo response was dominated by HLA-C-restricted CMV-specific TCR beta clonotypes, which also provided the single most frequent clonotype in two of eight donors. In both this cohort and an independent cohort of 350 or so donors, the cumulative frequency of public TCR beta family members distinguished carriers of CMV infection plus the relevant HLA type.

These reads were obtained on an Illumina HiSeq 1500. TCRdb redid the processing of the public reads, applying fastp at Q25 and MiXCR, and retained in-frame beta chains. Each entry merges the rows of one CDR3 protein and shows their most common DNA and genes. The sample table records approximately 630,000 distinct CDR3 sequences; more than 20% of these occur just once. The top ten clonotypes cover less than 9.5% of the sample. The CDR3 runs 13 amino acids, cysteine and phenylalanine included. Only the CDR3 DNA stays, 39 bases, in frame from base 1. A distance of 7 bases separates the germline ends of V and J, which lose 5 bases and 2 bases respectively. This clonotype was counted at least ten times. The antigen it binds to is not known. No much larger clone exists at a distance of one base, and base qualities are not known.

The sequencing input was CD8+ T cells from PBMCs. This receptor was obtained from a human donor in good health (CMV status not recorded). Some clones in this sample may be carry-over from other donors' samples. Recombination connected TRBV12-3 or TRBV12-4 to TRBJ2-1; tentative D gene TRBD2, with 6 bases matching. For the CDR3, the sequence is CASSRLAYNEQFF. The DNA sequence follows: TGTGCCAGCAGTCGACTAGCCTACAATGAGCAGTTCTTC.